A selection of T cell receptor beta chains follows, all from one sample in a study of neoadjuvant anti-PD-1 for oral cavity cancer. The method was immunoSEQ multiplex PCR; TCRdb's version includes in-frame clones alone and lacks a portion of them. The sample lists about 5,700 clones; about 60% were seen once. The sequencing here drew on tumor tissue, taken before nivolumab (anti-PD-1) treatment. Source of these receptors: a person aged 35-80 years with oral cavity squamous cell carcinoma. The CDR3 runs from the conserved cysteine through the conserved F or W. A D gene is named only where the DNA matches it firmly. Clone size is not always given. Where it is, it says once, few, many or a class for expanded clones.

V,J,D,size,CDR3,DNA
TRBV30,TRBJ2-5,-,-,CAWEYAQTQYF,TGTGCCTGGGAGTACGCCCAGACCCAGTACTTC
TRBV6-5,TRBJ1-5,TRBD1,-,CASSKTGVGNQPQHF,TGTGCCAGCAGCAAGACAGGGGTGGGCAATCAGCCCCAGCATTTT
TRBV19,TRBJ1-5,TRBD1,few,CASSRTGGQPQHF,TGTGCCAGTAGTAGGACAGGAGGTCAGCCCCAGCATTTT
TRBV5-6,TRBJ2-1,-,few,CASSYRESPYNEQFF,TGTGCCAGCAGCTACAGGGAGTCGCCCTACAATGAGCAGTTCTTC
TRBV6-4,TRBJ1-6,-,-,CASSMTVEDSPLHF,TGTGCCAGCAGTATGACAGTGGAAGATTCACCCCTCCACTTT
TRBV30,TRBJ2-5,-,-,CAWNIIPGTQYF,TGTGCCTGGAATATTATTCCAGGGACCCAGTACTTC
TRBV28,TRBJ1-2,-,-,CASSRLGGNYGYTF,TGTGCCAGCAGTCGCTTAGGGGGGAACTATGGCTACACCTTC
TRBV27,TRBJ2-7,TRBD2,-,CASRKGLAQTYEQYF,TGTGCCAGCAGGAAAGGACTAGCGCAGACCTACGAGCAGTACTTC
TRBV5-4,TRBJ1-1,-,-,CASSWSVGALDTEAFF,TGTGCCAGCAGCTGGTCGGTAGGGGCCTTAGATACTGAAGCTTTCTTT
TRBV20-1,TRBJ2-1,-,-,CSANLIGEQFF,TGCAGTGCTAATCTCATTGGTGAGCAGTTCTTC
TRBV7-2,TRBJ2-1,TRBD2,-,CASSLRSLGRAPNEQFF,TGTGCCAGCAGCTTAAGAAGTCTCGGGAGGGCCCCCAATGAGCAGTTCTTC
TRBV19,TRBJ2-3,-,once,CASSAGYGTDTQYF,TGTGCCAGTAGTGCCGGATATGGGACAGATACGCAGTATTTT
TRBV7-3,TRBJ1-2,TRBD1,-,CASSLSGTAFLGYTF,TGTGCCAGCAGCTTATCCGGGACAGCCTTTCTTGGCTACACCTTC
TRBV5-1,TRBJ2-3,-,-,CASSPGGTDTQYF,TGCGCCAGCAGCCCCGGCGGCACAGATACGCAGTATTTT
TRBV19,TRBJ2-5,-,-,CASSIGLRETQYF,TGTGCCAGTAGTATAGGACTGCGAGAGACCCAGTACTTC
TRBV5-1,TRBJ1-1,TRBD1,-,CASGTGQGQNTEAFF,TGCGCCAGCGGAACGGGACAGGGGCAGAACACTGAAGCTTTCTTT
TRBV20-1,TRBJ2-1,-,few,CSASMGNEQFF,TGCAGTGCTTCTATGGGCAATGAGCAGTTCTTC
TRBV14,TRBJ1-2,-,-,CASSRFRDGVGYTF,TGTGCCAGCAGCCGGTTCCGGGACGGCGTCGGCTACACCTTC
TRBV7-8,TRBJ1-3,-,few,CASSSQGAGNTIYF,TGTGCCAGCAGCTCACAGGGTGCAGGAAACACCATATATTTT
TRBV6-1,TRBJ2-7,-,few,CASSDLTYEQYF,TGTGCCAGCAGTGATCTGACCTACGAGCAGTACTTC
TRBV7-3,TRBJ1-1,-,-,CASSLGLGNTEAFF,TGTGCCAGCAGCCTCGGGCTTGGAAACACTGAAGCTTTCTTT
TRBV10-3,TRBJ1-4,-,-,CAIRPSTGKENEKLFF,TGTGCCATCAGACCGTCAACAGGGAAGGAGAATGAAAAACTGTTTTTT
TRBV10-3,TRBJ1-3,-,-,CAISESGTPSSGNTIYF,TGTGCCATCAGTGAGTCCGGGACCCCGAGCTCTGGAAACACCATATATTTT
TRBV19,TRBJ2-2,TRBD2,few,CASSRASGTGELFF,TGTGCCAGTAGTAGGGCTAGCGGCACCGGGGAGCTGTTTTTT
TRBV19,TRBJ1-5,-,-,CASSIGGSNQPQHF,TGTGCCAGTAGTATTGGAGGTAGCAATCAGCCCCAGCATTTT
TRBV7-3,TRBJ2-5,TRBD2,-,CASSLTGTSGKETQYF,TGTGCCAGCAGCTTAACGGGGACTAGCGGAAAAGAGACCCAGTACTTC
TRBV7-3,TRBJ2-2,-,-,CASSLNGGTGELFF,TGTGCCAGCAGCTTAAACGGAGGTACCGGGGAGCTGTTTTTT
TRBV15,TRBJ1-3,TRBD1,few,CATSRDLTGGNTIYF,TGTGCCACCAGCAGAGATCTGACAGGGGGAAACACCATATATTTT
TRBV7-6,TRBJ2-2,TRBD2,few,CASSQLAGGPNTGELFF,TGTGCCAGCAGCCAACTAGCGGGAGGGCCGAACACCGGGGAGCTGTTTTTT
TRBV28,TRBJ1-4,TRBD1,-,CASSLGTAATNEKLFF,TGTGCCAGCAGTCTCGGGACAGCCGCAACTAATGAAAAACTGTTTTTT
TRBV7-9,TRBJ2-3,-,-,CASSLVVGGTTDTQYF,TGTGCCAGCAGCTTAGTAGTGGGGGGCACCACAGATACGCAGTATTTT
TRBV29-1,TRBJ2-1,-,-,CSVESQRPYNEQFF,TGCAGCGTTGAAAGCCAGCGGCCCTACAATGAGCAGTTCTTC
TRBV5-4,TRBJ1-2,TRBD1,-,CASSLRGSGQGINGYTF,TGTGCCAGCAGCTTGAGGGGGTCGGGACAGGGGATTAATGGCTACACCTTC
TRBV25-1,TRBJ2-1,TRBD1,-,CASLPSGPGQAHEQFF,TGTGCCAGCCTACCGAGCGGGCCGGGACAGGCCCATGAGCAGTTCTTC
TRBV30,TRBJ2-7,-,few,CAWSTPGTVVNEQYF,TGTGCCTGGAGTACCCCCGGAACCGTCGTCAACGAGCAGTACTTC
TRBV27,TRBJ2-1,TRBD2,large,CASSFSGTNSYNEQFF,TGTGCCAGCAGTTTTAGCGGGACGAACTCCTACAATGAGCAGTTCTTC
TRBV28,TRBJ1-2,TRBD1,-,CASSLVLNRGNYGYTF,TGTGCCAGCAGTTTGGTATTAAACAGGGGCAACTATGGCTACACCTTC
TRBV4-1,TRBJ1-2,-,few,CASSQVGLGGYTF,TGCGCCAGCAGCCAAGTAGGATTAGGGGGCTACACCTTC
TRBV7-8,TRBJ2-5,-,few,CASSLADGGPKSAQYF,TGTGCCAGCAGCTTAGCAGACGGCGGCCCCAAGAGTGCCCAGTACTTC
TRBV9,TRBJ2-3,-,-,CASSVSTDTQYF,TGTGCCAGCAGCGTAAGCACAGATACGCAGTATTTT
TRBV2,TRBJ2-7,-,-,CASSGPPGHEQYF,TGTGCCAGCAGCGGACCTCCGGGCCACGAGCAGTACTTC
TRBV4-2,TRBJ2-2,-,-,CASSQDSWQRENTGELFF,TGTGCCAGCAGCCAAGATTCGTGGCAACGGGAGAACACCGGGGAGCTGTTTTTT
TRBV30,TRBJ1-1,-,-,CACTGFGANTEAFF,TGTGCGTGTACCGGGTTCGGGGCTAACACTGAAGCTTTCTTT
TRBV10-2,TRBJ2-1,TRBD2,-,CASSDAASGSSYNEQFF,TGCGCCAGCAGTGATGCGGCTAGCGGGAGCTCCTACAATGAGCAGTTCTTC
TRBV5-1,TRBJ1-5,TRBD1,-,CASSPTGQGGNQPQHF,TGCGCCAGCAGCCCGACCGGACAGGGTGGAAATCAGCCCCAGCATTTT
TRBV27,TRBJ2-2,-,-,CASSLENTGELFF,TGTGCCAGCAGTTTGGAGAACACCGGGGAGCTGTTTTTT
TRBV7-9,TRBJ2-3,TRBD2,-,CASSPRLAGLRGTDTQYF,TGTGCCAGCAGCCCTCGACTAGCGGGCCTTCGTGGCACAGATACGCAGTATTTT
TRBV15,TRBJ1-1,-,-,CATSQRGRPEAFF,TGTGCCACCAGCCAGCGAGGGAGGCCGGAAGCTTTCTTT
TRBV6-5,TRBJ2-7,TRBD1,-,CASRRTGSHEQYF,TGTGCCAGCAGACGGACAGGGAGCCACGAGCAGTACTTC
TRBV6-1,TRBJ1-2,-,-,CASIETGRAGNGYTF,TGTGCCAGCATAGAGACGGGCCGCGCAGGGAATGGCTACACCTTC
TRBV6-6,TRBJ1-5,TRBD1,once,CASREDRVSNQPQHF,TGTGCCAGCAGGGAGGACAGGGTTAGCAATCAGCCCCAGCATTTT
TRBV4-1,TRBJ2-7,TRBD2,-,CASSQVAGLAGGREQYF,TGCGCCAGCAGCCAAGTCGCTGGACTAGCGGGAGGACGGGAGCAGTACTTC
TRBV30,TRBJ2-5,-,-,CAWSVSSQETQYF,TGTGCCTGGAGTGTTAGCAGCCAAGAGACCCAGTACTTC
TRBV7-2,TRBJ1-1,-,-,CASSFQGSGTEAFF,TGTGCCAGCAGCTTTCAGGGGAGCGGCACTGAAGCTTTCTTT